The rows below give T cell receptor beta chains drawn from one sample of a study of radiation and T cells in renal cell carcinoma. TCRdb keeps only in-frame clones here, not all; method: immunoSEQ multiplex PCR. The sample comprises about 73,000 clones, less than 85% of which are singletons, and about 2.5% rests with the top ten. Sequences were derived from blood, sampled from a patient whose treatment included radiotherapy and nephrectomy. The source is a woman aged 60 to 75 with renal cell carcinoma. Both conserved end residues are part of each CDR3. The D gene is left open where the match is weak. A clone size is listed for some rows: how often the clone was seen (once, few, many), or a class if it is expanded.

abundance | j_gene | v_gene | d_gene | CDR3nt | CDR3aa
once | TRBJ2-1 | TRBV30 | TRBD1 | TGTGCCTGGAGTGTAAGGGGGACAGGGTACAATGAGCAGTTCTTC | CAWSVRGTGYNEQFF
- | TRBJ2-5 | TRBV19 | - | TGTGCCAGTAGTAACGGAGGGGGACAAGAGACCCAGTACTTC | CASSNGGGQETQYF
- | TRBJ2-7 | TRBV5-1 | TRBD1 | TGCGCCAGCAGCTTGGGACAGGGGTTACCCTACGAGCAGTACTTC | CASSLGQGLPYEQYF
- | TRBJ1-2 | TRBV5-5 | - | TGTGCCAGCAGCTTGGATGGGGGGCAAAACTATGGCTACACCTTC | CASSLDGGQNYGYTF
- | TRBJ2-1 | TRBV2 | TRBD1 | TGTGCCAGCGAGGGACAGGGGGCATTCTACAATGAGCAGTTCTTC | CASEGQGAFYNEQFF
- | TRBJ2-1 | TRBV4-2 | TRBD1 | TGTGCCAGCAGCCAAGGGACAGGCTTCAATGAGCAGTTCTTC | CASSQGTGFNEQFF
- | TRBJ1-4 | TRBV4-1 | TRBD1 | TGCGCCAGCAGCCAAGATCGGGGACAGGGGGCAAAACTGTTTTTT | CASSQDRGQGAKLFF
- | TRBJ2-7 | TRBV7-2 | - | TGTGCCAGCAGCTTAACGAGGGGGGAGGGGAGTATGTCCTTC | CASSLTRGEGSMSF
- | TRBJ1-2 | TRBV27 | - | TGTGCCAGCAGTAGATCTTGGACAGTATTGGGTGGCTACACCTTC | CASSRSWTVLGGYTF
few | TRBJ1-1 | TRBV25-1 | - | TGTGCCAGCAGTGCCGGGATGCGCACTGAAGCTTTCTTT | CASSAGMRTEAFF
few | TRBJ1-6 | TRBV19 | - | TGTGCCAGTAGTATTCAGGCAGGAGTCAATTCACCCCTCCACTTT | CASSIQAGVNSPLHF
- | TRBJ1-2 | TRBV28 | - | TGTGCCAGCAGTTTATTAGTGGGGGACGGCTACACCTTC | CASSLLVGDGYTF
- | TRBJ2-3 | TRBV5-1 | - | TGCGCCAGCAGCTACGAGACCACAGATACGCAGTATTTT | CASSYETTDTQYF
- | TRBJ2-3 | TRBV19 | TRBD2 | TGTGCCAGTAGTACTAGCGGGAGAGCAGATACGCAGTATTTT | CASSTSGRADTQYF
few | TRBJ1-4 | TRBV2 | - | TGTGCCAGCAGTGGATGGAACACCGGTCGGGAAAAACTGTTTTTT | CASSGWNTGREKLFF
- | TRBJ2-2 | TRBV11-2 | - | TGTGCCAGCAGCTTAGATGTGACCACGAACACCGGGGAGCTGTTTTTT | CASSLDVTTNTGELFF
- | TRBJ1-1 | TRBV5-1 | - | TGTGCCAGCAGCTTGGAGACAGAAAATGAAGCTTTCTTT | CASSLETENEAFF
- | TRBJ1-6 | TRBV10-3 | TRBD1 | TGTGCCATCAAAATACAGGGGGGTGATTCACCCCTCCACTTT | CAIKIQGGDSPLHF
- | TRBJ1-1 | TRBV20-1 | - | TGCAGTGCCAGTGAGGGGACTGAAGCTTTCTTT | CSASEGTEAFF
- | TRBJ2-4 | TRBV6-5 | TRBD2 | TGTGCCAGCAGTTACCTAGCGGGAGGGGGAAACATTCAGTACTTC | CASSYLAGGGNIQYF
once | TRBJ2-1 | TRBV9 | - | TGTGCCAGCAGCTCCAGGGGCGACTACACGAATGAGCAGTTCTTC | CASSSRGDYTNEQFF
once | TRBJ2-5 | TRBV7-9 | - | TGTGCCAGCAGCTTACGACAGAATCAAGAGACCCAGTACTTC | CASSLRQNQETQYF
- | TRBJ2-4 | TRBV7-2 | - | TGTGCCAGCAGCTTGACAGCAGCCAAAAACATTCAGTACTTC | CASSLTAAKNIQYF
- | TRBJ2-4 | TRBV7-9 | - | TGTGCCAGCATGGCCGGACCGGGGAAAAACATTCAGTACTTC | CASMAGPGKNIQYF
- | TRBJ1-2 | TRBV2 | - | TGTGCCAGCAGTGAACGGGGCGGCCAGGTGGGCTACACCTTC | CASSERGGQVGYTF
- | TRBJ2-7 | TRBV5-4 | TRBD2 | TGTGCCAGCAGCTTACTAGCGGGGAGCTCCTACGAGCAGTACTTC | CASSLLAGSSYEQYF
few | TRBJ1-2 | TRBV15 | TRBD1 | TGTGCCACCAGCAGAGAACGGGACAGGGTTGGAGGCTATGGCTACACCTTC | CATSRERDRVGGYGYTF
- | TRBJ2-1 | TRBV4-2 | - | TGTGCCAGCAGCCAAGACACTGTTCGGGAGCAGTTCTTC | CASSQDTVREQFF
- | TRBJ2-5 | TRBV14 | - | TGTGCCAGCAGCCAAGATTGGCAGACCCAGTACTTC | CASSQDWQTQYF
- | TRBJ1-5 | TRBV10-3 | TRBD1 | TGTGCCGTCACCCCAGGGGGCCAGGATCAGCCCCAGCATTTT | CAVTPGGQDQPQHF
- | TRBJ2-7 | TRBV6-1 | - | TGTGCCAGCACCTCGGGAAGCCTCGTTCCCTACGAGCAGTACTTC | CASTSGSLVPYEQYF
- | TRBJ1-5 | TRBV5-6 | - | TGTGCCAGCAGCTTGAAAGACACCAGGCGTGATCAGCCCCAGCATTTT | CASSLKDTRRDQPQHF
- | TRBJ1-6 | TRBV2 | - | TGTGCCAGCAGTGAATATCAGGGATCGAATAATTCACCCCTCCACTTT | CASSEYQGSNNSPLHF
- | TRBJ1-5 | TRBV27 | - | TGTGCCAGCAGCCGAGTAGGGGTTAGGGCATTCAGCAATCAGCCCCAGCATTTT | CASSRVGVRAFSNQPQHF
- | TRBJ1-2 | TRBV5-1 | TRBD1 | TGCGCCAGCAGCTTGGATATAACAGGGGGAAGTGGCTACACCTTC | CASSLDITGGSGYTF
- | TRBJ1-3 | TRBV18 | TRBD1 | TGTGCCAGTACAAACCAGGGGGGGCCTGGAAACACCATATATTTT | CASTNQGGPGNTIYF
- | TRBJ1-2 | TRBV2 | - | TGTGCCAGCAGTGAAGCGCTTCAGGGCAGCGGCTACACCTTC | CASSEALQGSGYTF
- | TRBJ1-3 | TRBV6-5 | - | TGTGCCAGCAGTTACAGAAGGGACTCTGGAAACACCATATATTTT | CASSYRRDSGNTIYF